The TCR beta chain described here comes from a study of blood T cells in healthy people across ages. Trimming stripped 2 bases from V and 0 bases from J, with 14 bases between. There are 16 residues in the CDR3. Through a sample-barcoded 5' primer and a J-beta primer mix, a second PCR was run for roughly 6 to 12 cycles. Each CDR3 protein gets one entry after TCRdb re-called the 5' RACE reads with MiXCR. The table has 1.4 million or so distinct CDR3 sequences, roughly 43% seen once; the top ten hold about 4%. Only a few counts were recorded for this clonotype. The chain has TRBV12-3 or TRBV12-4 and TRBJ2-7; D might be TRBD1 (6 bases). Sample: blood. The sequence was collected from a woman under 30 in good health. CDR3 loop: CASSLIGGRSSYEQYF. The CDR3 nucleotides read TGTGCCAGCAGTTTAATTGGGGGCAGAAGCTCCTACGAGCAGTACTTC.